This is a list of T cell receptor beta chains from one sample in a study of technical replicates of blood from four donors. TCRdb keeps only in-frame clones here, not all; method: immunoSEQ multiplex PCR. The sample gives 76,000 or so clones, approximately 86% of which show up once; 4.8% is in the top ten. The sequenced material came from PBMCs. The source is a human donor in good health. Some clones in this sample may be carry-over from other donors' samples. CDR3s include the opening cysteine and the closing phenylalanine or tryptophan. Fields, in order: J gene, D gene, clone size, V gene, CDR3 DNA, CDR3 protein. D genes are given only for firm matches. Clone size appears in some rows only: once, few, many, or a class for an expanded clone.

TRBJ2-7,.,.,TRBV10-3,TGTGCCATCATGACCGGACAGTACGAGCAGTACTTC,CAIMTGQYEQYF
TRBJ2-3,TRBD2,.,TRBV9,TGTGCCAGCAGCGTACTAGCGGGGGGGCATAGAGATACGCAGTATTTT,CASSVLAGGHRDTQYF
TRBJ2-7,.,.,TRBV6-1,TGTGCCAGCCTTTGGGGCAGAAGCTCCTACGAGCAGTACTTC,CASLWGRSSYEQYF
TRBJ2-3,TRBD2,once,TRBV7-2,TGTGCCAGCACCGCCGTAGCGGGGGGGCGAGATACGCAGTATTTT,CASTAVAGGRDTQYF
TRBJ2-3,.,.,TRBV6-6,TGTGCCAGCAGCCCCGGGGCAGATACGCAGTATTTT,CASSPGADTQYF
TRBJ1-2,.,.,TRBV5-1,TGCGCCAGCAGCTTGGACGGACAGATTAACTATGGCTACACCTTC,CASSLDGQINYGYTF
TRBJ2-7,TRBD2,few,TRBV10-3,TGTGCCACCAGACTAGCGGACGAGCAGTACTTC,CATRLADEQYF
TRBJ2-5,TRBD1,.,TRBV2,TGTGCCTGTGAGAGGGGGCGCCGGGAGACCCAGTACTTC,CACERGRRETQYF
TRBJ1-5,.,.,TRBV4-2,TGTGCCAGCAGCCAGTGGTTACAGGGTACGAGGGGTCAGCCCCAGCATTTT,CASSQWLQGTRGQPQHF
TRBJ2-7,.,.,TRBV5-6,TGTGCCAGCAGCTTGGACAACGAGCAGTACTTC,CASSLDNEQYF
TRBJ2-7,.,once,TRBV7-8,TGTGCCAGCAGCCGGACGGGGAGTGGCGAGCAGTACTTC,CASSRTGSGEQYF
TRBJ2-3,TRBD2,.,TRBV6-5,TGTGCCAGCAGCGGCCTTGCGGGGGGGGAAGATACGCAGTATTTT,CASSGLAGGEDTQYF
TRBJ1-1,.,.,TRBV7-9,TGTGCCAGCAGCTCCCCTGGGGGGGGGTGGGCTTTCTTT,CASSSPGGGWAFF
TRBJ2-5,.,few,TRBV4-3,TGCGCCAGCAGCCAAGACAGGGGAGGGCAGGAGACCCAGTACTTC,CASSQDRGGQETQYF
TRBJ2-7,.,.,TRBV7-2,TGTGCCAGCAGCCCAGGCGGGGGCCGATCCTACGAGCAGTACTTC,CASSPGGGRSYEQYF
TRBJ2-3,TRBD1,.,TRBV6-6,TGTGCCAGCAGTTACCCGACAGGGAGAGCAGATACGCAGTATTTT,CASSYPTGRADTQYF
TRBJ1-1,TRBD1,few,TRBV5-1,TGCGCCAGCAGCTTTTCTACCGGGACAGGGGGAGAAGCTTTCTTT,CASSFSTGTGGEAFF
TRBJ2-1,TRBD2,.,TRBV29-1,TGCAGCGTGGGGGGGAGGGCCTTTTACAATGAGCAGTTCTTC,CSVGGRAFYNEQFF
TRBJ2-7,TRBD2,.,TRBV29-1,TGCAGCGTTTTGGCGACTAGCGGCTCCTACGAGCAGTACTTC,CSVLATSGSYEQYF
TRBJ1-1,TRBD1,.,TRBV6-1,TGTGCCAGCAGGGGCTTCACAGGGGACACTGAAGCTTTCTTT,CASRGFTGDTEAFF
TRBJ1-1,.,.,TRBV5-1,TGCGCCAGCAGCTTGGCCGGAGGATACACTGAAGCTTTCTTT,CASSLAGGYTEAFF
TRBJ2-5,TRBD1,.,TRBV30,TGTGCCTGGAGTCAGGACAGGTTGAAGTACTTC,CAWSQDRLKYF
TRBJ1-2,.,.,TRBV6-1,TGTGCCAGCAGTGAAGCGCAGGGGAGTGGGTATGGCTACACCTTC,CASSEAQGSGYGYTF
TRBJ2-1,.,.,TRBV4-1,TGCGCCAGCAGCCAAGGATCCCTTGCGTTTAGCTCCTACAATGAGCAGTTCTTC,CASSQGSLAFSSYNEQFF
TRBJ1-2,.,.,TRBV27,TGTGCCAGCAGTCCCATCGGGGGACCCGTCTATGGCTACACCTTC,CASSPIGGPVYGYTF
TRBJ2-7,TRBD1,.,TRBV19,TGTGCCAGTAGTGTGCTACCGGGACAGGGACCCTACGAGCAGTACTTC,CASSVLPGQGPYEQYF
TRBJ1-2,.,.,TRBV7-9,TGTGCCAGCAGCTTAGGGGCAGTCCCATATGGCTACACCTTC,CASSLGAVPYGYTF
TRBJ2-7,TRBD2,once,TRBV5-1,TGCGCCAGCAGCTTGGCAGCTAGCGGGGTGGGCGAGCAGTACTTC,CASSLAASGVGEQYF
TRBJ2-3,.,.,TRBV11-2,TGTGCCAGCAGCTTAGATCGAGGCGGGGGCACAGATACGCAGTATTTT,CASSLDRGGGTDTQYF
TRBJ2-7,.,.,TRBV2,TGTGCCAGCAGTGAAGCCAGCGCAGCGGGGAGAGACAGGGAGCAGTACTTC,CASSEASAAGRDREQYF
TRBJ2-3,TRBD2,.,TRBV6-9,TGTGCCAGCACCTTAGGCGGGGGGGCAGATACGCAGTATTTT,CASTLGGGADTQYF
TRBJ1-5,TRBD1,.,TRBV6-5,TGTGCCAGCAGTCAAATAGGACAGGCAAATCAGCCCCAGCATTTT,CASSQIGQANQPQHF
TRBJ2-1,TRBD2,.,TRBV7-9,TGTGCCAGCAGCGAACGACTAGCGGGGGGCTTGGATGAGCAGTTCTTC,CASSERLAGGLDEQFF
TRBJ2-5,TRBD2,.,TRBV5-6,TGTGCCAGCAGTTTAAGCGGGAGGGGTGAGACCCAGTACTTC,CASSLSGRGETQYF
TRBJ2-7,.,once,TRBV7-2,TGTGCCAGCAGCCCCCCGGCGGGATTATACGAGCAGTACTTC,CASSPPAGLYEQYF